This T cell receptor (beta chain) derives from a study of T-cell reconstitution after alpha-beta-depleted transplantation in children. At least ten counts were recorded for this clonotype. For TCRbeta, the library was prepared with unique molecular identifiers. Via MiXCR, TCRdb re-called the PCR reads, giving one row per CDR3 protein. The table shows 350,000 to 450,000 distinct CDR3 sequences, with 20% occurring only once. The receptor was isolated from a human donor who donated a stem cell graft to a child with acute myeloid leukemia. Sequenced here: PBMCs from the stem cell graft donor, sampled from the stem cell graft.

The CDR3 bases are TGCAGTGCTACTCCGGGACTAGCGAACCTCCTGGACGAGCAGTACTTC. It yields the protein CSATPGLANLLDEQYF. V usage is TRBV20-1 and J usage is TRBJ2-7; TRBD2 matches 10 bases. The germline CDR1 and CDR2 sequences are DFQATT and SNEGSKA (reference sequence). Unmatched junction bases numbered 14, after V lost 4 bases and J lost 5 bases. The CDR3 runs to 16 residues.